These 25 T cell receptor beta chains originate from one sample sequenced in a study of T cell responses to AZD1222 COVID-19 vaccine. Clones were read by immunoSEQ multiplex PCR, and TCRdb kept only the in-frame ones, dropping some. Of about 92,000 clones listed, 70% to 90% were seen once; the top ten hold approximately 10%. Here the sequenced sample was peripheral blood, taken on day 0 of MenACWY control vaccination. The receptors come from an adult in good health.

This rearrangement joins TRBV5-1 to TRBJ2-2; D might be TRBD1 (6 bases). The CDR3 is 17 residues long. Germline V gene sequence: CDR1 SGHRS, CDR2 YFSETQ. With 2 bases removed from V and 0 bases from J, the gap between germline ends came to 14 bases. The CDR3 is CASSFYLQGPNTGELFF. CDR3 in DNA: TGCGCCAGCAGCTTTTATCTACAGGGTCCGAACACCGGGGAGCTGTTTTTT.

This chain uses TRBV7-2 with TRBJ1-1, with 12 nucleotides matching TRBD1. V lost 6 bases to trimming and J lost 1 base; unmatched junction nucleotides: 6. The CDR3 runs to 16 residues. Germline-derived CDR1 and CDR2 are SGHTA and FQGNSA. This CDR3 is CASRTGTGGGNTEAFF. The CDR3 DNA is TGTGCCAGCAGGACCGGGACAGGGGGCGGGAACACTGAAGCTTTCTTT. Looking up the rest from reference TRBV7-2 and TRBJ1-1 gives the full variable domain: GAGVSQSPSNKVTEKGKDVELRCDPISGHTALYWYRQSLGQGLEFLIYFQGNSAPDKSGLPSDRFSAERTGGSVSTLTIQRTQQEDSAVYLCASRTGTGGGNTEAFFGQGTRLTVV.

The chain links TRBV6-6 to TRBJ1-1; TRBD1 aligns across 9 bases. The CDR3 loop spans 15 amino acids. Germline V gives CDR1 MNHNY, CDR2 SVGAGI (reference sequence). J gave up 0 bases and V 6 bases, and 5 bases lay outside the gene matches. The CDR3 spells CASSRTGEMNTEAFF. CDR3 bases: TGTGCCAGCAGCCGGACAGGGGAAATGAACACTGAAGCTTTCTTT.

The gene calls are TRBV11-3 and TRBJ2-3; no clear D. Trimming removed 0 bases from V and 6 bases from J, with 10 bases in between. Looked up from germline, CDR1 is SGHNT and CDR2 is YENEEA. CDR3 length equals 14 residues. CDR3 in amino acids: CASSLDTLVDTQYF. CDR3 coding DNA: TGTGCCAGCAGCTTAGACACTTTGGTGGATACGCAGTATTTT.

The rearrangement joins TRBV27 to TRBJ1-5, with D possibly being TRBD1 (6 bases). Trimming pared 6 bases from V and 4 bases from J, leaving 22 bases between. CDR1 MNHEY and CDR2 SMNVEV come from the germline V gene (reference sequence). The CDR3 is 17 amino acids. DNA of the CDR3: TGTGCCAGCAGAACCGTGGGATGGGGGGGCGGAAATCAGCCCCAGCATTTT. Translating gives CASRTVGWGGGNQPQHF.

The gene calls are TRBV9 and TRBJ2-5; D remains ambiguous. The germline CDR1 and CDR2 sequences are SGDLS and YYNGEE. The length of the CDR3 is 13 residues. V lost 3 bases and J 3 bases, leaving 9 bases between the germline ends. The CDR3 nucleotides are TGTGCCAGCAGCGCGGGCCCAAAAGAGACCCAGTACTTC. Translated: CASSAGPKETQYF.

The CDR3 region has the DNA TGTGCCAGCAGTTACGGAACCAATTCACCCCTCCACTTT. Residues: CASSYGTNSPLHF. V is TRBV6-5 and J is TRBJ1-6, with D unclear. Trimming shortened V by 2 bases and J by 7 bases, and 6 bases separated the two germline ends. The CDR3 consists of 13 residues. Germline V gene lookup returns CDR1 MNHEY and CDR2 SVGAGI.

The chain couples TRBV19 to TRBJ1-3; no clear D. The V end was cut by 6 bases, the J end by 0 bases, with 12 bases between. The CDR3 is 15 amino acids. The germline V gene encodes CDR1 LNHDA and CDR2 SQIVND (reference sequence). The CDR3 bases are TGTGCCAGTAGGCTCGACGGAAGCTCTGGAAACACCATATATTTT. Protein sequence: CASRLDGSSGNTIYF.

The chain combines TRBV18 with TRBJ1-5; unclear D gene. The CDR3 consists of 16 residues. V gave up 2 bases and J gave up 1 base, with 12 bases separating them. In germline, CDR1 is KGHSH, CDR2 LQKENI. CDR3 DNA sequence: TGTGCCAGCTCACCATCCGGGGTCGGAAGCAATCAGCCCCAGCATTTT. This translates into CASSPSGVGSNQPQHF.

This clone is a singleton in its sample. The chain couples TRBV7-2 to TRBJ1-2, with TRBD1 identical over 8 bases. V shed 5 bases and J 4 bases; nucleotides not matched to a gene: 6. The length of the CDR3 is 14 residues. Germline CDR1 is SGHTA and CDR2 is FQGNSA. CDR3: CASSPSGQGYGYTF. The CDR3 region has the DNA TGTGCCAGCAGCCCTAGCGGACAGGGCTATGGCTACACCTTC.

The V gene is TRBV19, the J gene TRBJ2-7; a weak D match, TRBD2 (5 bases). This CDR3 has 14 residues. The germline gives CDR1 LNHDA, CDR2 SQIVND (reference sequence). V was trimmed by 1 base and J by 5 bases, leaving 12 bases between them. CDR3 in amino acids: CASSIAPGVHEQYF. The CDR3 region has the DNA TGTGCCAGTAGTATAGCCCCCGGGGTACACGAGCAGTACTTC.

The genes are TRBV19 and TRBJ1-1; D gene ambiguous. V dropped 9 bases and J dropped 1 base, with 21 bases sitting between them. The CDR3 extends over 16 amino acids. Germline CDR1 is LNHDA and CDR2 is SQIVND (reference sequence). CDR3 in amino acids: CASRRTGDLRNTEAFF. Here the CDR3 DNA reads TGTGCCAGCAGGCGGACCGGCGACCTTAGGAACACTGAAGCTTTCTTT.

The rearrangement joins TRBV2 to TRBJ2-2; TRBD2 matches at 9 bases. The J segment lost 1 base and the V segment lost 2 bases, leaving 2 bases of the junction unmatched. The CDR3 spans 16 residues. In germline, CDR1 is SNHLY, CDR2 FYNNEI. As DNA, the CDR3 is TGTGCCAGCAGTGAACTTAGCGGGGGGAACACCGGGGAGCTGTTTTTT. It encodes CASSELSGGNTGELFF. Full variable domain (missing parts from reference TRBV2 and TRBJ2-2): EPEVTQTPSHQVTQMGQEVILRCVPISNHLYFYWYRQILGQKVEFLVSFYNNEISEKSEIFDDQFSVERPDGSNFTLKIRSTKLEDSAMYFCASSELSGGNTGELFFGEGSRLTVL.

This clone was seen a single time. The chain couples TRBV6-6 to TRBJ1-4; weak D call: TRBD1 (5 bases). CDR1 is MNHNY, CDR2 SVGAGI, per germline (reference sequence). Trimming pared 0 bases from V and 7 bases from J, leaving 15 bases between. The length of the CDR3 is 16 residues. The CDR3 bases are TGTGCCAGCAGTTACTCGACCGGGACGGGGGGTGAAAAACTGTTTTTT. Protein sequence: CASSYSTGTGGEKLFF.

This chain joins TRBV9 and TRBJ2-7, with D maybe TRBD2 (6 bases). The CDR3 runs 13 residues. V shed 3 bases and J shed 3 bases, with 10 bases lying between them. Germline V gene sequence: CDR1 SGDLS, CDR2 YYNGEE. The CDR3 nucleotides are TGTGCCAGCAGCGGTCAGGGAGGCTACGAGCAGTACTTC. Residues: CASSGQGGYEQYF.

This sequence joins TRBV30 and TRBJ1-5, with D perhaps matching TRBD1 (5 bases). There are 16 residues in the CDR3. Germline V gene lookup returns CDR1 GTSNPN and CDR2 SVGIG (reference sequence). V was clipped by 1 base and J by 0 bases, with 13 bases between them. The CDR3 sequence: CAWSDRTSYSNQPQHF. The CDR3 nucleotides are TGTGCCTGGAGTGATCGGACATCATATAGCAATCAGCCCCAGCATTTT.

The chain links TRBV30 to TRBJ1-5; D gene unclear. Germline loops: CDR1 GTSNPN, CDR2 SVGIG (reference sequence). The V end was cut by 2 bases, the J end by 4 bases, with 9 bases between. The CDR3 extends over 13 amino acids. Here the CDR3 DNA reads TGTGCCTGGAGTCAATCCGGAAATCAGCCCCAGCATTTT. Its protein product is CAWSQSGNQPQHF.

This clone was picked up a small number of times. The genes are TRBV5-1 and TRBJ1-2; TRBD1 matches 12 bases. The CDR3 length is 16 residues. J gave up 3 bases and V 0 bases, and 3 bases lay outside the gene matches. The germline V gene encodes CDR1 SGHRS and CDR2 YFSETQ. In nucleotides, the CDR3 is TGCGCCAGCAGCTTGGAAGGGACAGGGGGCTACTATGGCTACACCTTC. This gives the protein CASSLEGTGGYYGYTF.

The chain uses TRBV27 and TRBJ1-4, with TRBD1 as a possible D gene (6 bases). The CDR3 length is 13 residues. The germline V gene encodes CDR1 MNHEY and CDR2 SMNVEV (reference sequence). Trimming took off 6 bases at V and 8 bases at J, with 13 bases between the two ends. The CDR3 sequence: CASRDRGPEKLFF. The CDR3 DNA sequence: TGTGCCAGCAGGGACAGAGGACCGGAAAAACTGTTTTTT.

With regard to this clone: A much larger clone differs by one base, so this may be a read error. Other DNA sequences in the sample encode the same CDR3. This sequence joins TRBV19 and TRBJ2-3; D might be TRBD1 (5 bases). The V end lost 3 bases, the J end lost 0 bases, and 7 bases lay between the germline ends. The germline V gene has CDR1 LNHDA and CDR2 SQIVND (reference sequence). CDR3 size: 14 residues. For the CDR3, the DNA is TGTGCCAGTAGTATTGACAGAAGCACAGATACGCAGTATTTT. Translated, it gives CASSIDRSTDTQYF.

The chain has TRBV19 and TRBJ2-7; D not resolved. The CDR3 length is 14 residues. The V end was cut by 8 bases, the J end by 6 bases, with 20 bases between. Germline assignment: CDR1 LNHDA and CDR2 SQIVND (reference sequence). CDR3 amino acids: CASHPANLVSEQYF. The CDR3 DNA reads as TGTGCCAGTCACCCCGCCAATCTAGTATCCGAGCAGTACTTC.

The V and J genes are TRBV5-4 and TRBJ1-1; a weak D match, TRBD1 (5 bases). V lost 4 bases, J lost 1 base, and 17 bases lay in between. The germline CDR1 and CDR2 sequences are SGHNT and YYREEE (reference sequence). CDR3 length equals 16 residues. The CDR3 DNA reads as TGTGCCAGCAGCGGTGGGGGGGTATTGAGGAACACTGAAGCTTTCTTT. It yields the protein CASSGGGVLRNTEAFF.

This clone was seen only once. The chain employs TRBV5-1 and TRBJ2-3, with D perhaps TRBD2 (6 bases). Between the trimmed V and J ends, which lost 5 bases and 1 base, there was a span of 17 bases. CDR1 is SGHRS, CDR2 YFSETQ, per germline. The CDR3 runs 16 residues. CDR3 sequence: CASSDRGRGGTDTQYF. The DNA of the CDR3 is TGCGCCAGCAGTGATCGGGGGAGAGGAGGCACAGATACGCAGTATTTT.

The chain carries TRBV25-1 and TRBJ2-1, with 11 nucleotides matching TRBD2. V was pared by 5 bases and J by 6 bases, with 9 bases of the junction left unmatched. There are 16 residues in the CDR3. Germline V gene lookup returns CDR1 MGHDK and CDR2 SYGVNS. For the CDR3, the DNA is TGTGCCAGCAGTATTACTAGCGGGGGTTTCATCAATGAGCAGTTCTTC. Its translation: CASSITSGGFINEQFF.

This clone was counted between two and nine times. In the same sample, other DNA sequences code for this CDR3. The J gene is TRBJ1-1, the V gene TRBV2; D remains unclear. CDR1 is SNHLY and CDR2 is FYNNEI in the germline V gene. This CDR3 comprises 13 residues. The V and J ends lost 0 bases and 5 bases respectively, with 7 bases between them. The CDR3 region is CASSEAPGTEAFF. The CDR3 nucleotides read TGTGCCAGCAGTGAAGCCCCAGGAACTGAAGCTTTCTTT.